Listed here is a single T cell receptor beta chain. Antigen unknown. The CDR3 has 11 amino acids. V was trimmed by 4 bases and J by 11 bases, leaving 13 bases between them. Germline values: CDR1 SGHKS, CDR2 YYEKEE (reference sequence). This sample is part of a study of STAT5B mutations in CD4+ large granular lymphocyte leukemia. Broader study findings: Patient CD4-sorted repertoires looked more clonal than healthy CD4+ repertoires, even without putative leukemic clones.

The repertoire was sequenced with immunoSEQ multiplex PCR; TCRdb's copy has only in-frame clones and lacks some. Counted here are more than 2,500 clones, approximately 85% occurring once; the ten biggest clones make up about 88%. Sequencing was carried out using PBMCs. The chain is built from TRBV5-5 and TRBJ2-7, with D possibly matching TRBD1 (6 bases). The TCR sequence derives from a woman aged 70 to 79 with CD4+ T-cell large granular lymphocyte leukemia. The CDR3 sequence: CASSLRQAEYF. DNA for the CDR3: TGTGCCAGCAGCCTAAGACAGGCAGAGTACTTC.